A single sample is the source of the 8 T cell receptor beta chains below, sequenced in a study of regulatory T cells in long-lasting Graves disease. Time point defined: persistent/refractory GD, antithyroid drugs over 5 years with positive TRAb. From PBMCs, RNA was extracted and then used to make the TCR library. Construction of the TCR beta libraries employed iRepertoire HTBI primers in conjunction with Arm-PCR of CDR3 regions. TCRdb processed the multiplex PCR reads anew with MiXCR; each CDR3 protein has one entry. Found here are approximately 440,000 distinct CDR3 sequences, roughly a quarter of them singletons; the top ten hold roughly 26%. The source was peripheral blood mononuclear cells (PBMCs), collected when the disease was refractory, from a patient treated with antithyroid drugs. Receptors were obtained from a female donor with Graves disease.

J is TRBJ2-2 and V is TRBV27, with D possibly being TRBD2 (6 bases). Trimming took off 1 base at V and 0 bases at J, with 15 bases between the two ends. The CDR3 is 18 residues long. The germline V gene has CDR1 MNHEY and CDR2 SMNVEV (reference sequence). CDR3 sequence (DNA): TGTGCCAGCAGTTTATTTCTCGGGAGTGCCGCGAACACCGGGGAGCTGTTTTTT. Encoded protein: CASSLFLGSAANTGELFF.

This clonotype has a count of ten or more. CDR3 DNA: TGTGCCAGCAGATCCCAGGGGGATAATTCACCCCTCCACTTT. The encoded protein is CASRSQGDNSPLHF. This sequence joins TRBV12-3 or TRBV12-4 and TRBJ1-6; 7 positions agree with TRBD1. CDR3 size: 14 residues. Trimming took 6 bases from V and 5 from J; bases not matched to a gene: 4.

The table lists this clonotype with a count of one. CDR3 sequence (DNA): TGTGCCACCAGTGATTTAGGACTAGCGGGAGCCTATGAGCAGTTCTTC. Residues: CATSDLGLAGAYEQFF. The J gene is TRBJ2-1, the V gene TRBV24-1; 13 nucleotides align to TRBD2. The junction had 4 bases not matched to a gene; V was cut back by 1 base and J by 8 bases. This CDR3 region has 16 residues. Germline CDR1 is KGHDR and CDR2 is SFDVKD.

The chain couples TRBV28 to TRBJ2-4; 9 bases line up with TRBD2. The CDR3 runs 17 residues. V trimming: 5 bases; J trimming: 2 bases; junction bases outside the gene matches: 10. The germline CDR1 and CDR2 sequences are MDHEN and SYDVKM. The CDR3 sequence: CASSALAGADPKNIQYF. CDR3 in DNA: TGTGCCAGCAGTGCCTTAGCGGGAGCCGACCCCAAAAACATTCAGTACTTC.

The chain joins TRBV27 to TRBJ2-4; D not resolved. The CDR3 covers 15 residues. The V gene's germline CDR1 is MNHEY and CDR2 SMNVEV (reference sequence). V was cut by 3 bases and J by 3 bases, with 12 bases left in between. The CDR3, as DNA: TGTGCCAGCAGTTTCGGCCCTCTGGGCAAAAACATTCAGTACTTC. It specifies CASSFGPLGKNIQYF.

The rearrangement uses TRBV25-1 and TRBJ2-5; 8 bases line up with TRBD2. The CDR3 covers 17 residues. Germline V gene data show CDR1 as MGHDK and CDR2 as SYGVNS. Trimming took 5 bases from V and 1 from J; bases not matched to a gene: 12. CDR3 amino acids: CASSPGGAVSTQETQYF. In DNA, the CDR3 is TGTGCCAGCAGTCCGGGAGGGGCAGTGTCTACCCAAGAGACCCAGTACTTC.

The chain employs TRBV20-1 and TRBJ2-2; unclear D gene. The CDR3 runs 11 residues. Germline V lookup: CDR1 DFQATT, CDR2 SNEGSKA (reference sequence). Trimming cost V 7 bases and J 6 bases, with 9 bases left between them. The CDR3 protein is CSGALAGELFF. CDR3 sequence (DNA): TGCAGTGGGGCTTTGGCCGGGGAGCTGTTTTTT.

This clonotype was counted at least ten times. The CDR3 region has the DNA TGTGCCAGCAGTGTGAGGGGGCTAGGAGAGACCCAGTACTTC. Protein: CASSVRGLGETQYF. The chain combines TRBV2 with TRBJ2-5; 7 nucleotides line up with TRBD1. CDR3 size: 14 residues. Germline CDR1 reads SNHLY; CDR2 reads FYNNEI. With 4 bases clipped from V and 4 bases from J, the junction kept 6 bases outside the gene matches.